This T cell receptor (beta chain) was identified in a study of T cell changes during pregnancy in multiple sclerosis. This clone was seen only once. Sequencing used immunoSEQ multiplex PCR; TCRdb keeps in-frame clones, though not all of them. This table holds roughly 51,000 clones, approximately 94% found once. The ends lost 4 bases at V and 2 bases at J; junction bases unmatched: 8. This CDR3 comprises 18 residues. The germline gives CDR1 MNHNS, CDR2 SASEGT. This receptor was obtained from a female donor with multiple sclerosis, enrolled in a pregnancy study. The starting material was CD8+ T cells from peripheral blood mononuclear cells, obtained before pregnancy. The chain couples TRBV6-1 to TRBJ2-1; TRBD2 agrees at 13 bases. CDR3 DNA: TGTGCCAGCAGTGGTGGGACTAGCGGGAATCGTCCCTACAATGAGCAGTTCTTC. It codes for CASSGGTSGNRPYNEQFF.